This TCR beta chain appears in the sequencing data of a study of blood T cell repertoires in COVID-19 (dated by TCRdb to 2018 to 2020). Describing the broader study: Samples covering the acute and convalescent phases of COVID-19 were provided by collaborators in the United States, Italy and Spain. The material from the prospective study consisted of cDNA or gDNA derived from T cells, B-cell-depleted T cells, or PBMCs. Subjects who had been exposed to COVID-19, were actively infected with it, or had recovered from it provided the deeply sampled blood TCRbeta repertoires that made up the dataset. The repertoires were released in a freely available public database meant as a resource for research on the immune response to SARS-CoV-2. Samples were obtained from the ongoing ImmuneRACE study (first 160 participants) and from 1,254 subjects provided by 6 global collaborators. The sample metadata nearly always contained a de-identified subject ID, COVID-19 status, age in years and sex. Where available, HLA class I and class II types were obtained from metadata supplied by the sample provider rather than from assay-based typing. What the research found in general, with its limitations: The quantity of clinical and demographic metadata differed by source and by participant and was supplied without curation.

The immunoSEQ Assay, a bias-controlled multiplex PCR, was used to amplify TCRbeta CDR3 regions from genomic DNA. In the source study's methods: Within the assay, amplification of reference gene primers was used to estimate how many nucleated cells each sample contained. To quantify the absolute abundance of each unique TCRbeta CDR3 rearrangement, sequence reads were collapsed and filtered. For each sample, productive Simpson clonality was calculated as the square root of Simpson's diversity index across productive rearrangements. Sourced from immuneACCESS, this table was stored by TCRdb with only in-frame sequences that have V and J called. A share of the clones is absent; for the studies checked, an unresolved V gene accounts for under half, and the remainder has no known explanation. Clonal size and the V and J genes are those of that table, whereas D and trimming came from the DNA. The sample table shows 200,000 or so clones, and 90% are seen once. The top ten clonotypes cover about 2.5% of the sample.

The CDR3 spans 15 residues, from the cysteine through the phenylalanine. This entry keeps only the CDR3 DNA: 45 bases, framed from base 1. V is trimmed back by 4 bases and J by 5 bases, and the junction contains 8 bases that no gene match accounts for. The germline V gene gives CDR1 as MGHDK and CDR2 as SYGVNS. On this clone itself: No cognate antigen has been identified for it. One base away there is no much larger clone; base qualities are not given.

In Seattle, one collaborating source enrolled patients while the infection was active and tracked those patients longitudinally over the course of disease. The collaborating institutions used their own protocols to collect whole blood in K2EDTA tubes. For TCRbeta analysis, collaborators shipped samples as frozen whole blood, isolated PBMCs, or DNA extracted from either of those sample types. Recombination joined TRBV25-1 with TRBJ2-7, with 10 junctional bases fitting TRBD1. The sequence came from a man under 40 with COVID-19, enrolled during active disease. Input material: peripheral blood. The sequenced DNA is TGTGCCAGCAGTGTATCGGGACAGGGGAACCACGAGCAGTACTTC. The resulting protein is CASSVSGQGNHEQYF.